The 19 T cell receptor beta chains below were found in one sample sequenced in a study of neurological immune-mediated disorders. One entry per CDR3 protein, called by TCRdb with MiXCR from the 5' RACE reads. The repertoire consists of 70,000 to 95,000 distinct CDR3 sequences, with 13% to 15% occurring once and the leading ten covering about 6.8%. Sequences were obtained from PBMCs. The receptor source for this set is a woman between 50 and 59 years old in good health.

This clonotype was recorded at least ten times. Here the CDR3 DNA reads TGCGCCAGCAGCTTGGTACTAGGACAGGCAGATACGCAGTATTTT. Translation gives CASSLVLGQADTQYF. The chain uses TRBV5-1 and TRBJ2-3; 7 bases agree with TRBD1. The junction had 5 bases not matched to a gene; V was cut back by 0 bases and J by 4 bases. Per germline, CDR1 SGHRS and CDR2 YFSETQ. The CDR3 runs 15 residues.

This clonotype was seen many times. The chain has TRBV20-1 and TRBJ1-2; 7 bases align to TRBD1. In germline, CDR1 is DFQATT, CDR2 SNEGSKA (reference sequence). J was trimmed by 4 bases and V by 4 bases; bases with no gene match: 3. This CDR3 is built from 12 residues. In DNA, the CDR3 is TGCAGTGCTACAGGGGGGAGCTATGGCTACACCTTC. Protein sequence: CSATGGSYGYTF.

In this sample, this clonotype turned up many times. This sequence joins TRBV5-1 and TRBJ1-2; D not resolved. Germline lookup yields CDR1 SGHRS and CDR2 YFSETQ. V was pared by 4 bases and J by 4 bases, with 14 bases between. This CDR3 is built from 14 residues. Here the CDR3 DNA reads TGCGCCAGCAGCCTCGGTCGGCAAGTCTATGGCTACACCTTC. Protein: CASSLGRQVYGYTF.

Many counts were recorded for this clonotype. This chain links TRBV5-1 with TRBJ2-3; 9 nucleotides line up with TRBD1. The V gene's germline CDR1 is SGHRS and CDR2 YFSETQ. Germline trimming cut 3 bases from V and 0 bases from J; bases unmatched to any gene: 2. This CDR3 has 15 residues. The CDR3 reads CASSSGTGSTDTQYF. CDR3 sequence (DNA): TGCGCCAGCAGCTCCGGGACAGGGAGCACAGATACGCAGTATTTT.

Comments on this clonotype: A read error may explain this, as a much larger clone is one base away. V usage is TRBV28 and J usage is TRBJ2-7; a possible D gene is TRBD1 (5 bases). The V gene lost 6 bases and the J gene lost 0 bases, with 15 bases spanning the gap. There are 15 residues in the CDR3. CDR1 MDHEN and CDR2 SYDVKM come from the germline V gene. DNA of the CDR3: TGTGCCAGCAGGTTAAGAGACAGTTTCTCCTACGAGCAGTACTTC. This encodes CASRLRDSFSYEQYF.

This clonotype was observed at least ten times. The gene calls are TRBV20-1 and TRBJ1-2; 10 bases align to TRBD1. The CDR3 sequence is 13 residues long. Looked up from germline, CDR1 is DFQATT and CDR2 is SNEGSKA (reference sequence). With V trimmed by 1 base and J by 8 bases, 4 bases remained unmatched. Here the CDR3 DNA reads TGCAGTGCTAGAGTGGGACAGGGGAGCGGCTACACCTTC. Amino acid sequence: CSARVGQGSGYTF.

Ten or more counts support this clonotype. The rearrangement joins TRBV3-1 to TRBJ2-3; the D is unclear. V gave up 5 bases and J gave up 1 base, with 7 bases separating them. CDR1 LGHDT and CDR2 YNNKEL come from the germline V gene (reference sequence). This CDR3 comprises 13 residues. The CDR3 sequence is CASSFRGTDTQYF. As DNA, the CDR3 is TGTGCCAGCAGCTTCCGAGGCACAGATACGCAGTATTTT.

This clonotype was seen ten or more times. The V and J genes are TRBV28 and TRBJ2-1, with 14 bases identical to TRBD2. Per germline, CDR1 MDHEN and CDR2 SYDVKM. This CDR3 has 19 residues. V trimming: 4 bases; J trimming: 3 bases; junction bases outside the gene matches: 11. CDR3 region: CASSSRTSGRRGLYNEQFF. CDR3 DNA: TGTGCCAGCAGTTCCCGGACTAGCGGGAGGCGGGGTCTCTACAATGAGCAGTTCTTC.

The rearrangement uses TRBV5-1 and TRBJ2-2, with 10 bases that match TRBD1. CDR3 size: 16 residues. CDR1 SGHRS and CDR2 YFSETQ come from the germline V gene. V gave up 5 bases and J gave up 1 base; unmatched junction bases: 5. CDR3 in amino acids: CASRRQGALNTGELFF. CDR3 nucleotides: TGCGCCAGCAGAAGACAGGGGGCATTGAACACCGGGGAGCTGTTTTTT.

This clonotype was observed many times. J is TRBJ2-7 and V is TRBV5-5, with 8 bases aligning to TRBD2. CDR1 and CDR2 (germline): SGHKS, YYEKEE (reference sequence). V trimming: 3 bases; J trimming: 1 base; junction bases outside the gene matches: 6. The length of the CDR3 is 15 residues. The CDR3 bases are TGTGCCAGCAGCTCCCCGGGACTAGAGTCCTACGAGCAGTACTTC. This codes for CASSSPGLESYEQYF.

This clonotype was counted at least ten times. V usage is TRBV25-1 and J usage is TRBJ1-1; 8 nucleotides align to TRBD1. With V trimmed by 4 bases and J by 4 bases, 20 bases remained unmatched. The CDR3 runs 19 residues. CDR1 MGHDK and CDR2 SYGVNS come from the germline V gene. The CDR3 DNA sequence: TGTGCCAGCAGTGCAGCCCAGGGGGCGACGGGACGTGGGTTCACTGAAGCTTTCTTT. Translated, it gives CASSAAQGATGRGFTEAFF. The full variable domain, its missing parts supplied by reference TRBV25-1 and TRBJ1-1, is EADIYQTPRYLVIGTGKKITLECSQTMGHDKMYWYQQDPGMELHLIHYSYGVNSTEKGDLSSESTVSRIRTEHFPLTLESARPSHTSQYLCASSAAQGATGRGFTEAFFGQGTRLTVV.

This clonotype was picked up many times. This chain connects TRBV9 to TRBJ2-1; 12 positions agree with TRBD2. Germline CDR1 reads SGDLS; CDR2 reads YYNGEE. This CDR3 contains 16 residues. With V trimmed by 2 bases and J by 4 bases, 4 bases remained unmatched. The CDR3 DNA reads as TGTGCCAGCAGCGTCACTAGCGGGGGGCGGTACAATGAGCAGTTCTTC. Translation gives CASSVTSGGRYNEQFF.

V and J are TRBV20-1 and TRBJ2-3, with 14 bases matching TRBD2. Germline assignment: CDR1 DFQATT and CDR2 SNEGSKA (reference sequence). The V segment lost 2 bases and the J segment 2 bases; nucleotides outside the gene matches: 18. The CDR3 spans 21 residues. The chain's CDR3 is CSARPYRAGLAGEGDTDTQYF. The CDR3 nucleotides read TGCAGTGCTAGACCCTACAGGGCGGGACTAGCGGGAGAAGGCGACACAGATACGCAGTATTTT.

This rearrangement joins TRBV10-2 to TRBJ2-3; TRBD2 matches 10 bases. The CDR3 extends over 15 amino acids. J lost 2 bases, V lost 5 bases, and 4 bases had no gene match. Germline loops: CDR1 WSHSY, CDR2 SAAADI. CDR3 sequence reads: CASSRTSGYTDTQYF. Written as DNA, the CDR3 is TGCGCCAGCAGTCGGACTAGCGGCTACACAGATACGCAGTATTTT.

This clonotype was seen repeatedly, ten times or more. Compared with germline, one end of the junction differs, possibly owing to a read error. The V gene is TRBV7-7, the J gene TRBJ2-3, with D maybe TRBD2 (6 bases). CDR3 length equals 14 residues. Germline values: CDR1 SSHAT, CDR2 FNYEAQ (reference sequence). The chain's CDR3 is CASSGAGFTDTQYF. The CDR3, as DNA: TGTGCTAGCAGCGGCGCGGGGTTCACAGATACGCAGTATTTT.

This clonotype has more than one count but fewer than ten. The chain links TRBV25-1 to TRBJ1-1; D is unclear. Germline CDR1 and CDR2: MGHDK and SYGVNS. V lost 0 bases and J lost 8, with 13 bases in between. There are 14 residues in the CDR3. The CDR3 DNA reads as TGTGCCAGCAGTGAATATAATAGCGGCAGGGAAGCTTTCTTT. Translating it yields CASSEYNSGREAFF.

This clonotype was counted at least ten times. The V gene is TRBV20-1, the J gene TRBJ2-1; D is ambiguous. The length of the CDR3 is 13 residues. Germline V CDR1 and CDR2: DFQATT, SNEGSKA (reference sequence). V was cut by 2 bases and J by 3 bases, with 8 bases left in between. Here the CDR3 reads CSARLVLYNEQFF. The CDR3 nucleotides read TGCAGTGCTAGACTGGTCCTCTACAATGAGCAGTTCTTC.

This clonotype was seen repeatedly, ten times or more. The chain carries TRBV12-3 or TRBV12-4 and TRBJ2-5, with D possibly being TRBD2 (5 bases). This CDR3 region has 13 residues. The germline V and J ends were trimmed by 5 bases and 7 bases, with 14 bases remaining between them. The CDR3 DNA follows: TGTGCCAGCAGTAACGGACTGACTGCGACCCAGTACTTC. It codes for CASSNGLTATQYF.

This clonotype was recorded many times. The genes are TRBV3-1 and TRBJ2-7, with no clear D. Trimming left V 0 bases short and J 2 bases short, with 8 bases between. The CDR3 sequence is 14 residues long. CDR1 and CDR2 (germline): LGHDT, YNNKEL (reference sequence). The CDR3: CASSQDRTAYEQYF. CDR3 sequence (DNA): TGTGCCAGCAGCCAAGATCGAACAGCCTACGAGCAGTACTTC.